This is a list of T cell receptor beta chains from one sample in a study of cytomegalovirus exposure and HLA in healthy donors. Sequencing was performed with immunoSEQ multiplex PCR; in TCRdb, only in-frame clones are kept and a portion is missing. The sample includes some 95,000 clones, around 84% seen only once; the top ten take roughly 4.3%. Specimen: PBMCs. These receptors came from a woman aged 40 to 50 in good health and CMV-seropositive. The CDR3 runs from the conserved cysteine through the conserved F or W. A D gene is named only where the DNA matches it firmly. Expanded clones are given a class, and other clones once, few, many or no size at all.

size,V,J,D,CDR3,DNA
-,TRBV5-1,TRBJ2-1,TRBD1,CASSLAWTGDNEQFF,TGCGCCAGCAGCTTGGCCTGGACAGGGGACAATGAGCAGTTCTTC
few,TRBV5-4,TRBJ1-2,TRBD1,CASSLVGQGARYGYTF,TGTGCCAGCAGCTTGGTGGGACAGGGGGCGCGCTATGGCTACACCTTC
-,TRBV5-1,TRBJ1-1,TRBD1,CASSLLPGGSTEAFF,TGCGCCAGCAGCTTGTTGCCAGGGGGGTCTACTGAAGCTTTCTTT
-,TRBV15,TRBJ2-5,-,CATSSRPGYPETQYF,TGTGCCACCAGCTCCCGACCAGGTTATCCAGAGACCCAGTACTTC
-,TRBV10-3,TRBJ2-3,-,CAISEIADTQYF,TGTGCCATCAGTGAGATCGCAGATACGCAGTATTTT
few,TRBV29-1,TRBJ1-1,-,CSGERGNTEAFF,TGCAGCGGCGAAAGGGGTAACACTGAAGCTTTCTTT
once,TRBV6-6,TRBJ1-3,-,CASSPPGSAGNTIYF,TGTGCCAGCAGTCCCCCAGGGTCTGCTGGAAACACCATATATTTT
-,TRBV5-6,TRBJ2-1,-,CASSLKRLQKPYNEQFF,TGTGCCAGCAGCTTGAAGAGACTACAGAAACCTTACAATGAGCAGTTCTTC
-,TRBV29-1,TRBJ1-2,-,CSVEDQGGYTF,TGCAGCGTTGAAGATCAGGGTGGCTACACCTTC
-,TRBV6-5,TRBJ2-1,-,CASSQGPSNEQFF,TGTGCCAGCAGCCAGGGCCCTTCCAATGAGCAGTTCTTC
once,TRBV7-2,TRBJ1-1,-,CASSKRTENTEAFF,TGTGCCAGCAGCAAACGGACAGAGAACACTGAAGCTTTCTTT
once,TRBV7-3,TRBJ2-2,TRBD1,CASSRDRAGELFF,TGTGCCAGCAGCAGGGACAGGGCCGGGGAGCTGTTTTTT
-,TRBV5-4,TRBJ2-2,TRBD2,CASGTGTSVTGELFF,TGTGCCAGCGGAACCGGGACTAGCGTAACCGGGGAGCTGTTTTTT
-,TRBV27,TRBJ2-7,-,CASSQHRNRAHEQYF,TGTGCCAGCAGTCAACACCGGAACAGGGCCCACGAGCAGTACTTC
few,TRBV27,TRBJ1-5,TRBD1,CASSLTRDRGFGGSNQPQHF,TGTGCCAGCAGCCTAACCCGGGACAGGGGATTTGGTGGGAGCAATCAGCCCCAGCATTTT
-,TRBV10-3,TRBJ2-7,-,CAISGGREGFYEQYF,TGTGCCATCAGTGGTGGGCGGGAAGGATTTTACGAGCAGTACTTC
-,TRBV7-9,TRBJ2-3,TRBD2,CASSMLADPDTQYF,TGTGCCAGCAGCATGCTAGCGGACCCAGATACGCAGTATTTT